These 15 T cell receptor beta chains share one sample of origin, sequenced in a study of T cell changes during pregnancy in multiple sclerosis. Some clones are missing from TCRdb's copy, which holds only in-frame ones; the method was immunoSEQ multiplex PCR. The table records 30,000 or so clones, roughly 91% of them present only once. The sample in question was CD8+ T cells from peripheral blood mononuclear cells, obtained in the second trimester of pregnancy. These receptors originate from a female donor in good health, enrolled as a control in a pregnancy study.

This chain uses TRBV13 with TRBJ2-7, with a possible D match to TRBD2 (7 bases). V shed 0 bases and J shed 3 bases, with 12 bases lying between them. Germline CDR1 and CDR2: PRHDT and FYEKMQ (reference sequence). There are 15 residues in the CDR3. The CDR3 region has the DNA TGTGCCAGCAGCTTAGGGGGGGGGCTGGACTACGAGCAGTACTTC. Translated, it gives CASSLGGGLDYEQYF.

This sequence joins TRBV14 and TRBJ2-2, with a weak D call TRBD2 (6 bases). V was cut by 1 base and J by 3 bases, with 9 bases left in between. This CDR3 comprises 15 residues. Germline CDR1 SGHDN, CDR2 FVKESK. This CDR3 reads CASSQAGLHTGELFF. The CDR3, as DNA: TGTGCCAGCAGCCAAGCGGGACTCCACACCGGGGAGCTGTTTTTT. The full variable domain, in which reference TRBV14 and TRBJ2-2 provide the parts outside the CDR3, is EAGVTQFPSHSVIEKGQTVTLRCDPISGHDNLYWYRRVMGKEIKFLLHFVKESKQDESGMPNNRFLAERTGGTYSTLKVQPAELEDSGVYFCASSQAGLHTGELFFGEGSRLTVL.

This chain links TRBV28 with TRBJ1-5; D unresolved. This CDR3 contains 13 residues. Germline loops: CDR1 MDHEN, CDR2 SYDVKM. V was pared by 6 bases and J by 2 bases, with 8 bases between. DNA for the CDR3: TGTGCCAGCAGAGTACGGGGCAATCAGCCCCAGCATTTT. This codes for CASRVRGNQPQHF.

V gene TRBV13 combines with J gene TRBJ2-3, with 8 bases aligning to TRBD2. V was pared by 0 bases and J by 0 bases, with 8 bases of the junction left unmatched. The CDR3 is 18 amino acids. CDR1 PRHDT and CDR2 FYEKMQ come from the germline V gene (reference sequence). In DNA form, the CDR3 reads TGTGCCAGCAGCTTAGGTGCGGGGGGCCATCCTAGCACAGATACGCAGTATTTT. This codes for CASSLGAGGHPSTDTQYF.

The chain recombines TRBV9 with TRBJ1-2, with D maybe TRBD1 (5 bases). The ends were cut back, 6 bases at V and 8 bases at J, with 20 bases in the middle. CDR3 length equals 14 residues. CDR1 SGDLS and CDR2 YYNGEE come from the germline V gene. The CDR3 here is CASNLGGFDRGYTF. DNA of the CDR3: TGTGCCAGCAACCTGGGGGGTTTCGATCGGGGCTACACCTTC.

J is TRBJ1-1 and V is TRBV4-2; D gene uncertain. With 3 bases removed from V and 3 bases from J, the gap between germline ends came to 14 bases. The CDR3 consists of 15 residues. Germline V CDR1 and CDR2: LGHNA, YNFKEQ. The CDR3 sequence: CASSQAGREDTEAFF. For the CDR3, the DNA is TGTGCCAGCAGCCAGGCCGGGAGGGAGGACACTGAAGCTTTCTTT.

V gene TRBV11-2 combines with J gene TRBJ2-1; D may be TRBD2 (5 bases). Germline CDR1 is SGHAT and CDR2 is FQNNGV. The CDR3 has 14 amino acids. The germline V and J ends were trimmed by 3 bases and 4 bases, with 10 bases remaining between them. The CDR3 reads CASSFFEGYNEQFF. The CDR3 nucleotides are TGTGCCAGCAGCTTTTTTGAGGGTTACAATGAGCAGTTCTTC. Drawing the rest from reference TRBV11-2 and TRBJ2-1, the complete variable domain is EAGVAQSPRYKIIEKRQSVAFWCNPISGHATLYWYQQILGQGPKLLIQFQNNGVVDDSQLPKDRFSAERLKGVDSTLKIQPAKLEDSAVYLCASSFFEGYNEQFFGPGTRLTVL.

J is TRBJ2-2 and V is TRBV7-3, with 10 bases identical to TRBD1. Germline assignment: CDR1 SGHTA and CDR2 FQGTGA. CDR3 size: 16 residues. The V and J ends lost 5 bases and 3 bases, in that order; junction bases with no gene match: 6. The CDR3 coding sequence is TGTGCCAGCAGCCCCTGGACAGGGGGGGACACCGGGGAGCTGTTTTTT. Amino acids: CASSPWTGGDTGELFF. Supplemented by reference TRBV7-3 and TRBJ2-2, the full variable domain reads GAGVSQTPSNKVTEKGKYVELRCDPISGHTALYWYRQSLGQGPEFLIYFQGTGAADDSGLPNDRFFAVRPEGSVSTLKIQRTERGDSAVYLCASSPWTGGDTGELFFGEGSRLTVL.

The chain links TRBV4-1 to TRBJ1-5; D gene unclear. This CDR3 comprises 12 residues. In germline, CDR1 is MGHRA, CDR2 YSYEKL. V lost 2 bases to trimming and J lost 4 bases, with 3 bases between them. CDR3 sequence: CASSQSNQPQHF. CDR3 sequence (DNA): TGCGCCAGCAGCCAATCTAATCAGCCCCAGCATTTT.

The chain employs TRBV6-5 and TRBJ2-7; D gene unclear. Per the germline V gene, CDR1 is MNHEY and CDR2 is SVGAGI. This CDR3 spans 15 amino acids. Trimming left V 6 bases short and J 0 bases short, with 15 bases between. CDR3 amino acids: CASRSIPGSSYEQYF. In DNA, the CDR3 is TGTGCCAGCAGGTCTATTCCGGGTTCCTCCTACGAGCAGTACTTC.

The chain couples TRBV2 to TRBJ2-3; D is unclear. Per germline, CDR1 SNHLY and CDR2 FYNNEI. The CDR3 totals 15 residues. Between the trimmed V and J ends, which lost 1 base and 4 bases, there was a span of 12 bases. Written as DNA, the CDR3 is TGTGCCAGCAGTGAAGACGCTGGTGGCCCAGATACGCAGTATTTT. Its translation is CASSEDAGGPDTQYF.

The CDR3 DNA reads TGTGCCAGCAGCTGGGGGCCCGGAGGGGACAGGGATCGGGTTTTCTTT. It encodes CASSWGPGGDRDRVFF. The V call is TRBV5-6, the J call TRBJ1-1; TRBD1 matches at 9 bases. The CDR3 is 16 residues long. Germline V CDR1 and CDR2: SGHDT, YYEEEE. The J segment lost 13 bases and the V segment lost 3 bases, leaving 19 bases of the junction unmatched.

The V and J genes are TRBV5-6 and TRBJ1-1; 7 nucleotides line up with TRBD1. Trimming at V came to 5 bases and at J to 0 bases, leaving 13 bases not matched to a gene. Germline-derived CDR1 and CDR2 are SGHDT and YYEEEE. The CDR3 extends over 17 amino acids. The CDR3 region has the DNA TGTGCCAGCAGAGAACACGGAGAACAGGGGATGAACACTGAAGCTTTCTTT. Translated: CASREHGEQGMNTEAFF.

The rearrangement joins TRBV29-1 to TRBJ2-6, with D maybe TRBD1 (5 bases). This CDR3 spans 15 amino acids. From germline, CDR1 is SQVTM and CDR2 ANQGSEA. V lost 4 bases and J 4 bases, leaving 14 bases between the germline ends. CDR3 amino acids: CSVGGIFSGANVLTF. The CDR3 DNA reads TGCAGCGTTGGGGGCATATTCTCCGGGGCCAACGTCCTGACTTTC.

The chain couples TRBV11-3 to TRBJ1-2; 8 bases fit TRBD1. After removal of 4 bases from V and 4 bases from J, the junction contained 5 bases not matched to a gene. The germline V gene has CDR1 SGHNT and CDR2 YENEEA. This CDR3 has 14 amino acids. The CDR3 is CASSSRTGSYGYTF. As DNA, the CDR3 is TGTGCCAGCAGCTCAAGGACAGGGAGCTATGGCTACACCTTC. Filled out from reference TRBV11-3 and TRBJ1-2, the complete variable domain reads EAGVVQSPRYKIIEKKQPVAFWCNPISGHNTLYWYLQNLGQGPELLIRYENEEAVDDSQLPKDRFSAERLKGVDSTLKIQPAELGDSAVYLCASSSRTGSYGYTFGSGTRLTVV.